The following is a T cell receptor beta chain sequence with its context. Its cognate antigen is unknown. This sample stems from a study of cytomegalovirus exposure and HLA in healthy donors. On the study more broadly: HLA-typed donors were the source of approximately 85 million unique TCRs, which an early data release held.

PCR primers comprised 60 Vbeta and 13 Jbeta primers. Repertoires were generated with immunoSEQ multiplex PCR, while TCRdb's copy carries only in-frame clones and drops some. The data contain over 95,000 clones, around 77% of them singletons. V trimming: 3 bases; J trimming: 3 bases; junction bases outside the gene matches: 4. Germline V gene sequence: CDR1 SGHNT, CDR2 YYREEE (reference sequence). The CDR3 consists of 17 residues. Study conclusions and caveats: Later analysis suggested most CMV-associated TCR beta chains were HLA-restricted. Common viral pathogens seemed, in a later analysis, to connect with several of the most significant clusters. What TCR beta sequences reportedly achieved was accurate prediction of HLA-A and HLA-B alleles in most subjects.

Sequenced input: PBMCs. This TCR came from a man aged 35 to 55 in good health and CMV-seropositive. The chain combines TRBV5-4 with TRBJ2-1; 15 bases are shared with TRBD2. CDR3 in amino acids: CASSWGLAGGYYNEQFF. For the CDR3, the DNA is TGTGCCAGCAGCTGGGGACTAGCGGGGGGATACTACAATGAGCAGTTCTTC.